This T cell receptor beta chain was documented in a study of graft-versus-host responses after intestinal transplantation. Unmatched junction bases numbered 5, after V lost 0 bases and J lost 7 bases. Germline V CDR1 and CDR2: SGHDT, YYEEEE. The CDR3 is 14 amino acids. About this clone: The antigen remains unidentified.

Assay used: immunoSEQ multiplex PCR; TCRdb lists only in-frame clones, some missing. The sample yields 90,000 to 130,000 clones, around nine tenths seen once. The specimen comprised unstimulated CD4+ T cells sorted from spleen or lymph node cells, sampled before transplant. The receptor was derived from a human donor who was the organ donor for an intestinal transplant. The chain has TRBV5-6 and TRBJ2-3, with TRBD2 matching over 7 bases. The CDR3 DNA sequence: TGTGCCAGCAGCTTGGCCCTAGCGGTGAATACGCAGTATTTT. It codes for CASSLALAVNTQYF.